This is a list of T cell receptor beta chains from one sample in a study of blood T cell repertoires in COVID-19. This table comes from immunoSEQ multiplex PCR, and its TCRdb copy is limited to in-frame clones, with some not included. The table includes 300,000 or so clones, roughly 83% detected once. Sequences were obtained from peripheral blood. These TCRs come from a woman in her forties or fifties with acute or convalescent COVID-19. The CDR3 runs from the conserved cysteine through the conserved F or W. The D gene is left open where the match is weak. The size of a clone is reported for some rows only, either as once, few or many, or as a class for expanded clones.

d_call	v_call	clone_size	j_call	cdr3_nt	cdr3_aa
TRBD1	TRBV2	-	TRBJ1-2	TGTGCCAGCAGTGGACAGGGTATTGGCACCTTC	CASSGQGIGTF
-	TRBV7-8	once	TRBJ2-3	TGTGCCAGCAGCTTGGGGACTAGCACAGATACGCAGTATTTT	CASSLGTSTDTQYF
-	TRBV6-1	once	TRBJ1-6	TGTGCCAGCAGTGAACAGGGATTGAATAATTCACCCCTCCACTTT	CASSEQGLNNSPLHF
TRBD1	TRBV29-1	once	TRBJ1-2	TGCAGCGCGAACCAGGGGGTTTGGGGCGGCTACACCTTC	CSANQGVWGGYTF
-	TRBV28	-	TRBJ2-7	TGTGCCAGCAGTTTACGGGGCTACGAGCAGTACTTC	CASSLRGYEQYF
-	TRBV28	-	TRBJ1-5	TGTGCCAGCAGTGAAGAAGGGGATCAGCCCCAGCATTTT	CASSEEGDQPQHF
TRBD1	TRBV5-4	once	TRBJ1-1	TGTGCCAGCAGCTCACCGACAGGGGACACTGAAGCTTTCTTT	CASSSPTGDTEAFF
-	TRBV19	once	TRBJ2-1	TGTGCCAGTAGTAGCCGCACGCGAGGCGCAGATGAGCAGTTCTTC	CASSSRTRGADEQFF
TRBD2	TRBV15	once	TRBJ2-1	TGTGCCACCAGCAGAGATAGCGGGAGCTCCTACAATGAGCAGTTCTTC	CATSRDSGSSYNEQFF
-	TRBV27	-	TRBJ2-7	TGTGCCAGCAGTCCACTACCCGGGTTCTCCTACGAGCAGTACTTC	CASSPLPGFSYEQYF
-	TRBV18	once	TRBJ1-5	TGTGCCAGCTCACCCAGTACAGGTCGTCAAGTCGCCCAGCATTTT	CASSPSTGRQVAQHF
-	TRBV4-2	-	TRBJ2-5	TGTGCCAGCAGCCAGGCGGGGTGGGAGACCCAGTACTTC	CASSQAGWETQYF
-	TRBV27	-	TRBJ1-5	TGTGCCAGCAGTCCGGGGAATAGCAATCAGCCCCAGCATTTT	CASSPGNSNQPQHF
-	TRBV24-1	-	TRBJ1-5	TGTGCCACCAGTGCTGGCAATCAGCCCCAGCATTTT	CATSAGNQPQHF
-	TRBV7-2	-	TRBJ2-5	TGTGCCAGCAGCTTAGGCGGCAGGGTAGGCGCGGAGACCCAGTACTTC	CASSLGGRVGAETQYF
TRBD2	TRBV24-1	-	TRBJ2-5	TGTGCCACCAGTGACGGACTAGCGGGAGGGCTCCAAGAGACCCAGTACTTC	CATSDGLAGGLQETQYF